Described below is a single TCR beta chain sequence and its context. Germline V gene sequence: CDR1 SGHDN, CDR2 FVKESK. With 0 bases removed from V and 2 bases from J, the gap between germline ends came to 20 bases. The CDR3 is 18 amino acids. Data came from immunoSEQ multiplex PCR; TCRdb stores just in-frame clones and leaves some out. The profile shows hundreds of thousands of clones, 78% of them singletons. This record comes from a study of shared T cell receptors in the human thymus. The same sample was also studied in work on human thymus T cells. That report adds: Thymus tissue was removed during corrective cardiac surgery.

The sequencing input was thymocytes. This sequence joins TRBV14 and TRBJ2-7; D possibly corresponds to TRBD2 (5 bases). The sequence was obtained from a boy less than two years old with a congenital heart defect. CDR3 DNA sequence: TGTGCCAGCAGCCAAGATGCAGTGTCGGGGATTAGGGCCTACGAGCAGTACTTC. This codes for CASSQDAVSGIRAYEQYF.